This TCR beta chain is from a study of T cells in Graves' hyperthyroidism and ophthalmopathy. RNA transcripts gave rise to amplified TCR beta CDR3 regions. The TCR CDR3 was amplified in a first-round RT-PCR using the HTBI primer set. TCRdb fed the multiplex PCR reads into MiXCR, producing one record per CDR3 protein. Of about 380,000 distinct CDR3 sequences listed, roughly 12% are singletons. Preceding any ophthalmopathy symptoms, the blood sample dates from first hyperthyroidism diagnosis. The CDR3 totals 14 residues. V trimming: 7 bases; J trimming: 1 base; junction bases outside the gene matches: 5. Germline assignment: CDR1 SNHLY and CDR2 FYNNEI.

The sequenced material came from blood. The source of this sequence is a man younger than 45 with Graves' hyperthyroidism that later progressed to Graves' ophthalmopathy. The chain has TRBV2 and TRBJ2-7, with 9 bases matching TRBD1. The CDR3 nucleotides read TGTGCCAGCAAGGAGGACAGGGGATCCTACGAGCAGTACTTC. This sequence encodes CASKEDRGSYEQYF. The complete variable domain, with remaining parts taken from reference TRBV2 and TRBJ2-7, reads EPEVTQTPSHQVTQMGQEVILRCVPISNHLYFYWYRQILGQKVEFLVSFYNNEISEKSEIFDDQFSVERPDGSNFTLKIRSTKLEDSAMYFCASKEDRGSYEQYFGPGTRLTVT.